The 4 T cell receptor beta chains presented below share a single source sample, sequenced in a study of blood T cell repertoires in COVID-19. Profiling relied on immunoSEQ multiplex PCR, and the TCRdb table lists in-frame clones only, not all of them. Of some 300,000 clones listed, 85% to 90% are singletons. Sequencing was performed on peripheral blood. Receptors originate from a woman between 50 and 59 years old with COVID-19, enrolled during active disease.

The V gene is TRBV10-3, the J gene TRBJ1-5, with a tentative D call TRBD1 (5 bases). Germline values: CDR1 ENHRY, CDR2 SYGVKD. Between the trimmed V and J ends, which lost 2 bases and 1 base, there was a span of 6 bases. The CDR3 has 14 amino acids. The CDR3 spells CAISEGGSNQPQHF. The DNA of the CDR3 is TGTGCCATCAGTGAGGGGGGGAGCAATCAGCCCCAGCATTTT.

The genes are TRBV25-1 and TRBJ2-7; D might be TRBD1 (5 bases). Deletions cut 10 bases from V and 0 bases from J, with 16 bases between. This CDR3 region has 14 residues. The V gene's germline CDR1 is MGHDK and CDR2 SYGVNS. In DNA, the CDR3 is TGTGCCACCACGGTTGTAGGGGACTCCTACGAGCAGTACTTC. Translated, it gives CATTVVGDSYEQYF.

This chain links TRBV5-4 with TRBJ2-1, with TRBD2 matching over 7 bases. In germline, CDR1 is SGHNT, CDR2 YYREEE (reference sequence). There are 17 residues in the CDR3. J lost 7 bases, V lost 4 bases, and 17 bases had no gene match. CDR3 residues: CASSPTGAGVGGNEQFF. The CDR3 coding sequence is TGTGCCAGCAGCCCCACTGGGGCGGGAGTGGGGGGAAATGAGCAGTTCTTC.

The chain combines TRBV29-1 with TRBJ1-4; 9 nucleotides agree with TRBD1. Looked up from germline, CDR1 is SQVTM and CDR2 is ANQGSEA. The CDR3 is 13 residues long. The V and J ends lost 6 bases and 6 bases, in that order; junction bases with no gene match: 5. The CDR3 reads CSVDTGGDEKLFF. DNA of the CDR3: TGCAGCGTGGATACAGGGGGCGATGAAAAACTGTTTTTT.